Listed below are T cell receptor beta chains from one sample, sequenced in a study of blood T cell repertoires in COVID-19. Sequenced by immunoSEQ multiplex PCR; TCRdb stores in-frame clones only, minus some. The sample lists over 200,000 clones, more than 75% seen once, with about 6% in the top ten. Sequenced: peripheral blood. The receptors originated from a man aged 60-69 years who had recovered from COVID-19. Both conserved end residues are part of each CDR3. D genes are given only for firm matches. Only part of the rows carry a size: once, few, many, or a class if the clone is expanded.

TRBJ1-5 | TRBV19 | - | TRBD1 | CASKRDSPNQPQHF | TGTGCCAGTAAACGGGACAGCCCCAATCAGCCCCAGCATTTT
TRBJ1-1 | TRBV12-3/TRBV12-4 | - | - | CASRQSGTTAFF | TGTGCCAGCAGACAGTCCGGGACAACAGCTTTCTTT
TRBJ1-6 | TRBV7-3 | - | - | CASSPSVGLGSPLHF | TGTGCCAGCAGCCCATCGGTGGGCTTGGGTTCACCCCTCCACTTT
TRBJ1-3 | TRBV24-1 | - | - | CATSLIQDSGNTIYF | TGTGCCACCAGTCTAATCCAAGACTCTGGAAACACCATATATTTT
TRBJ2-7 | TRBV3-1/TRBV3-2 | - | TRBD2 | CASSPRTSGAYEQYF | TGTGCCAGCAGCCCACGGACTAGCGGGGCCTACGAGCAGTACTTC
TRBJ2-2 | TRBV5-4 | - | TRBD1 | CASSLGTGAGELFF | TGTGCCAGCAGCTTGGGGACAGGTGCCGGGGAGCTGTTTTTT
TRBJ2-1 | TRBV4-2 | - | - | CASSQEGGDYNEQFF | TGTGCCAGCAGCCAAGAGGGCGGGGACTACAATGAGCAGTTCTTC
TRBJ1-2 | TRBV27 | - | - | CASSLGGVGYTF | TGTGCCAGCAGTTTAGGCGGGGTCGGCTACACCTTC
TRBJ1-2 | TRBV30 | - | - | CAWSSGGGYTF | TGTGCCTGGAGTTCCGGCGGAGGCTACACCTTC
TRBJ2-7 | TRBV5-4 | - | TRBD1 | CASSLGGQGADEQYF | TGTGCCAGCAGCTTGGGGGGACAGGGGGCCGACGAGCAGTACTTC
TRBJ1-5 | TRBV10-3 | - | - | CAISESEIQPQHF | TGTGCCATCAGTGAGTCGGAGATTCAGCCCCAGCATTTT
TRBJ1-2 | TRBV6-1 | - | - | CASSELSEGYTF | TGTGCCAGCAGTGAACTCTCCGAGGGCTACACCTTC
TRBJ2-3 | TRBV5-8 | - | TRBD2 | CASSSGLAGDTQYF | TGTGCCAGCAGCTCCGGACTAGCGGGCGATACGCAGTATTTT
TRBJ1-4 | TRBV2 | - | - | CASGSGGDEKLFF | TGTGCCAGCGGCTCCGGGGGGGATGAAAAACTGTTTTTT
TRBJ1-5 | TRBV19 | - | - | CASRRDYNQPQHF | TGTGCCAGTAGAAGGGACTACAATCAGCCCCAGCATTTT
TRBJ2-3 | TRBV20-1 | - | - | CSASMGRPDTQYF | TGCAGTGCTAGTATGGGGCGCCCAGATACGCAGTATTTT
TRBJ2-7 | TRBV28 | many | - | CASSPSPYEQYF | TGTGCCAGCAGTCCCTCTCCCTACGAGCAGTACTTC
TRBJ1-6 | TRBV7-9 | - | TRBD1 | CASSAQGDSPLHF | TGTGCCAGCAGCGCTCAGGGGGACTCACCCCTCCACTTT
TRBJ1-3 | TRBV9 | - | - | CASSGRQSPGNTIYF | TGTGCCAGCAGCGGGAGACAGTCACCTGGAAACACCATATATTTT
TRBJ2-2 | TRBV25-1 | - | TRBD1 | CASSGRTGNTGELFF | TGTGCCAGCAGTGGCAGGACAGGGAACACCGGGGAGCTGTTTTTT
TRBJ2-5 | TRBV21-1 | once | - | CASSLDRNQETQYF | TGTGCCAGCAGCTTGGACAGGAACCAAGAGACCCAGTACTTC
TRBJ1-5 | TRBV6-2/TRBV6-3 | - | - | CASSQSGTQHF | TGTGCCAGCAGCCAATCCGGGACCCAGCATTTT
TRBJ2-6 | TRBV6-2/TRBV6-3 | - | TRBD1 | CASSSHIRGLAGANVLTF | TGTGCCAGCAGTTCCCATATCAGGGGGCTGGCTGGGGCCAACGTCCTGACTTTC
TRBJ1-2 | TRBV19 | few | - | CATKKNVYTF | TGTGCCACCAAAAAAAATGTGTACACCTTC
TRBJ1-1 | TRBV6-2/TRBV6-3 | - | TRBD1 | CASSRTGIGAAFF | TGTGCCAGCAGCAGGACAGGCATTGGCGCGGCTTTCTTT
TRBJ2-7 | TRBV30 | many | - | CAWSPLGGGAYNEQYF | TGTGCCTGGTCTCCCCTAGGAGGGGGGGCTTATAACGAGCAGTACTTC
TRBJ2-1 | TRBV4-2 | - | TRBD2 | CASSLTSGSYNEQFF | TGTGCCAGCAGCCTGACTAGCGGCTCCTACAATGAGCAGTTCTTC
TRBJ1-1 | TRBV28 | - | TRBD1 | CASHGQGGTEAFF | TGTGCCAGCCACGGACAGGGGGGGACTGAAGCTTTCTTT
TRBJ2-1 | TRBV11-3 | - | TRBD2 | CASSLDMGGVSYNEQFF | TGTGCCAGCAGCTTAGATATGGGGGGGGTCTCCTACAATGAGCAGTTCTTC
TRBJ2-3 | TRBV19 | - | - | CASSITVWADTQYF | TGTGCCAGTAGTATAACGGTCTGGGCGGATACGCAGTATTTT
TRBJ2-3 | TRBV5-4 | once | TRBD2 | CASSPAGGPGYTQYF | TGTGCCAGCAGCCCTGCGGGGGGTCCTGGGTATACGCAGTATTTT
TRBJ2-5 | TRBV24-1 | - | - | CATSDSRGLQETQYF | TGTGCCACCAGTGATTCCAGGGGCCTCCAAGAGACCCAGTACTTC
TRBJ1-2 | TRBV5-7 | - | - | CASSLGDRNYGYTF | TGTGCCAGCAGCCTCGGAGACAGGAACTATGGCTACACCTTC
TRBJ1-4 | TRBV9 | once | - | CASSVAGGRNEKLFF | TGTGCCAGCAGCGTAGCTGGAGGGCGTAATGAAAAACTGTTTTTT
TRBJ1-1 | TRBV19 | - | - | CASRTILSEAFF | TGTGCCAGTAGGACTATACTGAGTGAAGCTTTCTTT
TRBJ2-3 | TRBV24-1 | - | - | CATSDPVTDTQYF | TGTGCCACCAGTGACCCTGTCACAGATACGCAGTATTTT
TRBJ1-5 | TRBV27 | - | TRBD1 | CASRTGGQPQHF | TGTGCCAGCAGGACAGGGGGCCAGCCCCAGCATTTT
TRBJ2-5 | TRBV7-2 | - | TRBD2 | CASSLVLAGGFIKETQYF | TGTGCCAGCAGCTTAGTCCTAGCGGGGGGGTTTATTAAAGAGACCCAGTACTTC
TRBJ2-2 | TRBV19 | - | TRBD2 | CASSMRLAGVPGELFF | TGTGCCAGTAGTATGCGACTAGCGGGAGTTCCCGGGGAGCTGTTTTTT
TRBJ1-1 | TRBV11-2 | few | - | CASSSGQHSEAFF | TGTGCCAGCAGCTCCGGACAACATTCTGAAGCTTTCTTT
TRBJ2-3 | TRBV18 | once | - | CASSPPFRDNTDTQYF | TGTGCCAGCTCACCACCGTTCAGGGATAACACAGATACGCAGTATTTT
TRBJ2-2 | TRBV29-1 | - | TRBD1 | CSATTGMVRELFF | TGCAGCGCAACGACAGGGATGGTTAGGGAGCTGTTTTTT
TRBJ2-1 | TRBV5-4 | - | TRBD2 | CASSPPGLAGGRNEQFF | TGTGCCAGCAGCCCGCCGGGACTAGCGGGGGGGCGCAATGAGCAGTTCTTC
TRBJ1-3 | TRBV11-3 | - | - | CASSLEWRAAPGNTIYF | TGTGCCAGCAGCTTAGAATGGCGGGCAGCCCCTGGAAACACCATATATTTT
TRBJ2-3 | TRBV4-1 | - | - | CASSQGPPGGPGDTQYF | TGCGCCAGCAGCCAAGGGCCTCCGGGGGGCCCAGGAGATACGCAGTATTTT
TRBJ2-3 | TRBV7-2 | - | TRBD1 | CASSSGTGYPDTQYF | TGTGCCAGCAGCTCCGGGACAGGGTACCCAGATACGCAGTATTTT
TRBJ2-7 | TRBV2 | - | - | CASTADSAYYEQYF | TGTGCCAGCACTGCGGACTCAGCTTACTACGAGCAGTACTTC
TRBJ2-3 | TRBV5-1 | few | TRBD2 | CASSLGGGSTDTQYF | TGCGCCAGCAGCTTGGGCGGGGGGAGCACAGATACGCAGTATTTT
TRBJ1-6 | TRBV4-2 | - | - | CASSQDLGSGNSPLHF | TGTGCCAGCAGCCAAGATCTGGGGTCGGGGAATTCACCCCTCCACTTT
TRBJ2-7 | TRBV28 | - | TRBD2 | CASSLSSGSYEQYF | TGTGCCAGCAGTTTATCTAGCGGGAGTTACGAGCAGTACTTC
TRBJ1-2 | TRBV6-5 | - | TRBD1 | CASRLPETGNGYTF | TGTGCCAGCAGACTACCCGAGACAGGGAATGGCTACACCTTC
TRBJ1-5 | TRBV6-1 | - | TRBD1 | CASSDLPGQGYQPQHF | TGTGCCAGCAGTGATCTTCCGGGACAGGGCTATCAGCCCCAGCATTTT
TRBJ2-2 | TRBV6-2/TRBV6-3 | few | - | CASSYEGGSAGELFF | TGTGCCAGCAGTTACGAAGGAGGGAGCGCCGGGGAGCTGTTTTTT
TRBJ1-2 | TRBV29-1 | - | - | CSVEPLHRAGMDGYTF | TGCAGCGTTGAACCCTTGCACAGGGCGGGCATGGATGGCTACACCTTC